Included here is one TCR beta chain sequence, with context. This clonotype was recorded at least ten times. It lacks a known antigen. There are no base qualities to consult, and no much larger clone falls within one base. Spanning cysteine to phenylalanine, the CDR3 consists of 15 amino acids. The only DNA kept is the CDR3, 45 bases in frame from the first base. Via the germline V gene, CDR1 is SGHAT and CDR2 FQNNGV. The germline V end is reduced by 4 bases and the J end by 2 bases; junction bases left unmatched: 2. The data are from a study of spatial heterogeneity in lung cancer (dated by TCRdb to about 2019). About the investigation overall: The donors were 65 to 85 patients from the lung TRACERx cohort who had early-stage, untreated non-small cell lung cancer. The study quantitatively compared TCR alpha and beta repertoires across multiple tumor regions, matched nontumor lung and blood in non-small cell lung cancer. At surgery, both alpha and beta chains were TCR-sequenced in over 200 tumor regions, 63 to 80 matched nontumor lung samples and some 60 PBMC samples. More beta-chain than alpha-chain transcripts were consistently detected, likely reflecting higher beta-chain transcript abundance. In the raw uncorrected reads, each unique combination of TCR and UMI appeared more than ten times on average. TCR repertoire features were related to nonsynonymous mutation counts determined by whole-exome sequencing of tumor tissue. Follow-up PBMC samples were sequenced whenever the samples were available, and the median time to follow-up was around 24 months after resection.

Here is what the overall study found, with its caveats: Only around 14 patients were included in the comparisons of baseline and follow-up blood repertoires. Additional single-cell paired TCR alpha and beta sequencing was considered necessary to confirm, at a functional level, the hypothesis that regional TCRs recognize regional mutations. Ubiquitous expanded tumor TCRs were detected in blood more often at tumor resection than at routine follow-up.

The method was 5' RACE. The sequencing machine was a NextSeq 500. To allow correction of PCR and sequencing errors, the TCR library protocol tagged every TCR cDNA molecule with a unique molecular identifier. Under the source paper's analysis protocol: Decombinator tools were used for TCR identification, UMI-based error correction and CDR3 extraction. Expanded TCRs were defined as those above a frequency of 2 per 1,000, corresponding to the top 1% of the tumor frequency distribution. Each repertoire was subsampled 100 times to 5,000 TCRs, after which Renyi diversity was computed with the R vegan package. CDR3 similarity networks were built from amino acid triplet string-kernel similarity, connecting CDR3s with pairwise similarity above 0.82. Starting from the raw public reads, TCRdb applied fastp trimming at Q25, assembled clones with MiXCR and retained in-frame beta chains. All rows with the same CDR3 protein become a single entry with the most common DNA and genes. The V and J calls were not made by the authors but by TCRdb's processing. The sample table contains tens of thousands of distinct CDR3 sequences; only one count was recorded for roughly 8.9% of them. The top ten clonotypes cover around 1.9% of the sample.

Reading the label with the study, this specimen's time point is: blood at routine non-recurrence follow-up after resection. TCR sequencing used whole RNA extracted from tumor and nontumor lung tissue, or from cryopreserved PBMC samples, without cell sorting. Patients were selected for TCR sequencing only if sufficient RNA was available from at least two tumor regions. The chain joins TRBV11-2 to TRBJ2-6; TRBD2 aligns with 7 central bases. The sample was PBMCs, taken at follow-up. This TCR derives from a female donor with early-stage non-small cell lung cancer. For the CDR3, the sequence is CASSWEGAGANVLTF. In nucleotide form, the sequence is TGTGCCAGCAGCTGGGAGGGTGCTGGGGCCAACGTCCTGACTTTC. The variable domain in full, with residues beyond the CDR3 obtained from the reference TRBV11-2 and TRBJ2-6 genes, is EAGVAQSPRYKIIEKRQSVAFWCNPISGHATLYWYQQILGQGPKLLIQFQNNGVVDDSQLPKDRFSAERLKGVDSTLKIQPAKLEDSAVYLCASSWEGAGANVLTFGAGSRLTVL.